This T cell receptor (beta chain) came from a study of CD8 T cells in Susac syndrome. Random hexamers were used to reverse transcribe an amount of roughly 0.5 to 1 ug RNA. One entry per CDR3 protein results from TCRdb running MiXCR on the immunoSEQ multiplex PCR reads. Of about 150,000 distinct CDR3 sequences listed, about 94% were seen once; the top ten hold roughly 0.2%. Germline CDR1 and CDR2: DFQATT and SNEGSKA (reference sequence). There are 12 residues in the CDR3. Between the trimmed V and J ends, which lost 5 bases and 2 bases, there was a span of 10 bases. The sample comprised CD8+ T cells from PBMCs. The chain employs TRBV20-1 and TRBJ2-7, with D perhaps TRBD1 (5 bases). The receptor was isolated from a human donor with multiple sclerosis. This CDR3 is CSAHRYTYEQYF. The CDR3 coding sequence is TGCAGTGCTCACAGGTACACCTACGAGCAGTACTTC.